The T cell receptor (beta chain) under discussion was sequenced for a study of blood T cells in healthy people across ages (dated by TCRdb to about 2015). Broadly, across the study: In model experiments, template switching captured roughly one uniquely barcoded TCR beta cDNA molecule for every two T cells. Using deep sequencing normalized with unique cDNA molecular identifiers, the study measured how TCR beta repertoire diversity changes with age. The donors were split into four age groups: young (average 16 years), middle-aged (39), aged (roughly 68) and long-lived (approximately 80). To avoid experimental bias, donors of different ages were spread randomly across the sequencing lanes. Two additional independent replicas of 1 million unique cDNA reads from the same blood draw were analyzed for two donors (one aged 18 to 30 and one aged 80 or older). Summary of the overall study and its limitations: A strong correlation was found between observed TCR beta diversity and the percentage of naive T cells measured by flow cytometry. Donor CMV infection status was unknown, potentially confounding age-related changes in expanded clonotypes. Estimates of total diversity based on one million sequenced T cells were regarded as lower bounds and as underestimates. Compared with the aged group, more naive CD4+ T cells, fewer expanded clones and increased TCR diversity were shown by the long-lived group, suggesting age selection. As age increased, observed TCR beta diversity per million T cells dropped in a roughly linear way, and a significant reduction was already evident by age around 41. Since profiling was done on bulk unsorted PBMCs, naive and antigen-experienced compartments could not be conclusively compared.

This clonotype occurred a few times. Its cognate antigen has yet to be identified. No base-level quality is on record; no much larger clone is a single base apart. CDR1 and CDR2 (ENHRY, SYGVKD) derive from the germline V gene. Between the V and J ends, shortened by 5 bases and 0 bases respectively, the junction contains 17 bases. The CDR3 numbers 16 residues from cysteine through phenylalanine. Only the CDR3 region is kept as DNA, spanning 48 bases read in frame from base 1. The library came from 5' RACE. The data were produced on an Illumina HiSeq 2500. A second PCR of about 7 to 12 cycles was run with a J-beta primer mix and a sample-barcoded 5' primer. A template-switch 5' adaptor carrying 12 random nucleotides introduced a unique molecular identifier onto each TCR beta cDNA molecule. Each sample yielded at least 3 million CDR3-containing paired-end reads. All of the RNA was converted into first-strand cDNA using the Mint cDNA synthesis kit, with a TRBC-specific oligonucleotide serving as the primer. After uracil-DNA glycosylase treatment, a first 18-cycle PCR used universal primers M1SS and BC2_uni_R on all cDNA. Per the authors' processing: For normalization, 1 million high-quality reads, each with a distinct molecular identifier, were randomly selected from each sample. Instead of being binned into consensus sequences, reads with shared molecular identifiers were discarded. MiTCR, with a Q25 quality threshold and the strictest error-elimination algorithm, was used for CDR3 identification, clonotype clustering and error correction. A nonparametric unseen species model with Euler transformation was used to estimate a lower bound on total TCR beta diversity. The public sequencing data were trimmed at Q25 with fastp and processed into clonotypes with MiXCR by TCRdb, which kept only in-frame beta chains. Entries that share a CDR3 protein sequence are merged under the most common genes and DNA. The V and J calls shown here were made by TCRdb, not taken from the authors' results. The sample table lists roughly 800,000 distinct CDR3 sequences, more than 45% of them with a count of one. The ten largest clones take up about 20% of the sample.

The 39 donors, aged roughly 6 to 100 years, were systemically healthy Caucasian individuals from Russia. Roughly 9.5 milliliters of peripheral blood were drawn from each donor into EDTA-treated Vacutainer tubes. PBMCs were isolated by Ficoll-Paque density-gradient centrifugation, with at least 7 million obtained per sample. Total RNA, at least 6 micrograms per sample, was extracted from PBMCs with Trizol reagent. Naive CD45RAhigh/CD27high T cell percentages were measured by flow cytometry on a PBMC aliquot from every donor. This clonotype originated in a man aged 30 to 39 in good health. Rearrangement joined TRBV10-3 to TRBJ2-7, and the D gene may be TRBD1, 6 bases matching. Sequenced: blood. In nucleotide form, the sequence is TGTGCCATCAGTTTTAACGTCGACAGGACCTCCTACGAGCAGTACTTC. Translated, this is CAISFNVDRTSYEQYF.